These 2 T cell receptor beta chains share one sample of origin, sequenced in a study of cytomegalovirus exposure and HLA in healthy donors. The PCR made use of 60 Vbeta and 13 Jbeta primers. This table comes from immunoSEQ multiplex PCR, and its TCRdb copy is limited to in-frame clones, with some not included. The sample lists around 190,000 clones, 60% to 80% seen once, with roughly 1.6% in the top ten. Sequencing was done on a sample of PBMCs. Receptor source: a woman between 18 and 30 years old in good health and CMV-seronegative.

This clone was found once. The rearrangement uses TRBV9 and TRBJ1-4, with D possibly TRBD1 on 5 matching bases. CDR3 length: 15 residues. Germline loops: CDR1 SGDLS, CDR2 YYNGEE. The V gene lost 3 bases and the J gene lost 3 bases, with 12 bases spanning the gap. In DNA form, the CDR3 reads TGTGCCAGCAGCGGGGGGGGTGGATCTAATGAAAAACTGTTTTTT. Amino acids: CASSGGGGSNEKLFF.

V and J are TRBV4-1 and TRBJ1-1, with a possible D match to TRBD1 (6 bases). The V and J ends lost 3 bases and 0 bases respectively, with 14 bases between them. The CDR3 length is 16 residues. The germline CDR1 and CDR2 sequences are MGHRA and YSYEKL. CDR3 in DNA: TGCGCCAGCAGCCAGACCTTTCAGGGGATGAACACTGAAGCTTTCTTT. Translating it yields CASSQTFQGMNTEAFF.